This TCR beta chain stems from a study of cytomegalovirus exposure and HLA in healthy donors. With 60 Vbeta and 13 Jbeta primers, the PCR was carried out. Profiling relied on immunoSEQ multiplex PCR, and the TCRdb table lists in-frame clones only, not all of them. Of some 140,000 clones listed, under 80% are singletons. This TCR came from a man under 40 in good health and CMV-seronegative. The specimen was PBMCs.

The CDR3 spells CASSSTHGRNQPQHF. CDR3 DNA: TGTGCCAGCAGCTCCACACACGGGAGAAATCAGCCCCAGCATTTT. The chain joins TRBV7-2 to TRBJ1-5; D is unclear. Germline V CDR1 and CDR2: SGHTA, FQGNSA. V was cut by 4 bases and J by 4 bases, with 14 bases left in between. This CDR3 comprises 15 residues.